These T cell receptor beta chains were read from a single sample in a study of shared clonotypes between healthy human individuals. TCRdb keeps only in-frame clones here, not all; method: immunoSEQ multiplex PCR. In the table there are 2 million to 2.5 million clones, 80% to 95% of which are singletons. The specimen sequenced was naive CD4+ T cells from PBMCs. Every receptor here comes from a man aged 18 to 30 in good health. Some clones in this sample may be carry-over from other donors' samples. Both conserved end residues are part of each CDR3. A D gene is named only where the DNA matches it firmly. Expanded clones are given a class, and other clones once, few, many or no size at all.

CDR3aa,CDR3nt,j_gene,d_gene,v_gene,abundance
CASSEYGAGLADTQYF,TGTGCCAGCAGTGAATATGGGGCGGGACTAGCAGATACGCAGTATTTT,TRBJ2-3,TRBD2,TRBV25-1,NA
CASSFRGEGETQYF,TGCGCCAGCAGCTTCAGGGGTGAGGGAGAGACCCAGTACTTC,TRBJ2-5,NA,TRBV5-1,NA
CSVKPGLAGPWAYNEQFF,TGCAGCGTAAAACCGGGACTAGCGGGCCCATGGGCCTACAATGAGCAGTTCTTC,TRBJ2-1,TRBD2,TRBV29-1,once
CSSPESENYGYTF,TGCTCCTCCCCCGAATCTGAGAACTATGGCTACACCTTC,TRBJ1-2,NA,TRBV5-1,few
CASSLAGTATYEQYF,TGCGCCAGCAGCTTGGCCGGGACAGCAACCTACGAGCAGTACTTC,TRBJ2-7,TRBD1,TRBV5-1,NA
CASRAGRHNEQFF,TGTGCCAGCAGGGCGGGACGACACAATGAGCAGTTCTTC,TRBJ2-1,NA,TRBV2,NA
CASSLVRLGDTEAFF,TGTGCCAGCAGTTTGGTACGGTTAGGGGACACTGAAGCTTTCTTT,TRBJ1-1,NA,TRBV28,NA
CASSLGANEKLFF,TGTGCCAGCAGCTTGGGGGCTAATGAAAAACTGTTTTTT,TRBJ1-4,NA,TRBV5-4,NA
CASRQARSDEKLFF,TGTGCCAGCAGGCAAGCCAGGAGCGATGAAAAACTGTTTTTT,TRBJ1-4,NA,TRBV7-2,NA
CASGFAQLGLAGGGSWETQYF,TGTGCTAGTGGTTTCGCCCAACTTGGGCTAGCGGGAGGGGGAAGCTGGGAGACCCAGTACTTC,TRBJ2-5,TRBD2,TRBV12-5,NA
CASSQSGPSWNNEQFF,TGCGCCAGCAGCCAATCCGGGCCCTCCTGGAACAATGAGCAGTTCTTC,TRBJ2-1,NA,TRBV4-1,NA
CASSQQGRTSGNTIYF,TGCGCCAGCAGCCAACAGGGGAGAACATCTGGAAACACCATATATTTT,TRBJ1-3,NA,TRBV4-1,NA
CASSEEARSQYF,TGTGCCAGCAGTGAAGAGGCGCGGTCCCAGTACTTC,TRBJ2-5,NA,TRBV6-1,once
CASSILGGGSEQYF,TGTGCCAGTAGTATACTGGGAGGGGGCTCCGAGCAGTACTTC,TRBJ2-7,NA,TRBV19,NA
CASSFTETGYEQYF,TGTGCCAGCAGTTTCACCGAGACAGGCTACGAGCAGTACTTC,TRBJ2-7,NA,TRBV28,once
CASSLGGTKNIQYF,TGTGCCAGCAGCTTGGGAGGAACCAAAAACATTCAGTACTTC,TRBJ2-4,NA,TRBV5-4,NA
CASSPGGGSVTEAFF,TGTGCCAGCAGCCCAGGAGGGGGCAGTGTTACTGAAGCTTTCTTT,TRBJ1-1,TRBD1,TRBV7-3,NA
CASILSGTVGQQTQYF,TGTGCCAGCATCCTCTCCGGGACAGTGGGCCAGCAGACCCAGTACTTC,TRBJ2-5,TRBD1,TRBV28,NA
CASSVTSGSVPYNEQFF,TGTGCCAGCAGCGTTACTAGCGGGAGCGTCCCCTACAATGAGCAGTTCTTC,TRBJ2-1,TRBD2,TRBV7-2,NA
CASSRLVAGLSADTQYF,TGTGCCAGCAGCCGACTCGTAGCGGGATTGTCAGCAGATACGCAGTATTTT,TRBJ2-3,TRBD2,TRBV14,NA
CASSSGTYEQYF,TGCGCCAGCAGTTCCGGGACATACGAGCAGTACTTC,TRBJ2-7,NA,TRBV10-1,NA
CASSLVPGRYGYTF,TGCGCCAGCAGCTTGGTGCCAGGACGATATGGCTACACCTTC,TRBJ1-2,NA,TRBV5-1,NA
CASSPQGANGELFF,TGCGCCAGCAGCCCCCAGGGGGCAAACGGGGAGCTGTTTTTT,TRBJ2-2,TRBD1,TRBV5-1,NA
CASSGKAREGGQTQYF,TGTGCCAGCAGCGGCAAAGCTAGGGAAGGGGGGCAGACCCAGTACTTC,TRBJ2-5,NA,TRBV5-5,NA
CASSPDFGRAGQETQYF,TGTGCCAGCAGCCCTGATTTCGGGAGAGCCGGCCAAGAGACCCAGTACTTC,TRBJ2-5,NA,TRBV5-5,NA
CASSRATLSKEQYF,TGTGCCAGCAGTCGGGCCACGCTAAGTAAAGAGCAGTACTTC,TRBJ2-7,NA,TRBV27,NA
CASRFGTGGLETQYF,TGCGCCAGCAGGTTTGGGACAGGGGGTTTAGAGACCCAGTACTTC,TRBJ2-5,TRBD1,TRBV5-1,once
CASSSTTSGVYEQYF,TGTGCCAGCAGCTCAACGACTAGCGGGGTCTACGAGCAGTACTTC,TRBJ2-7,TRBD2,TRBV7-9,NA
CASSYTLQGNTGELFF,TGTGCCAGCAGCTATACCCTACAGGGGAACACCGGGGAGCTGTTTTTT,TRBJ2-2,NA,TRBV7-3,NA
CASSYRAGGEQFF,TGTGCCAGCAGCTATAGGGCGGGAGGGGAGCAGTTCTTC,TRBJ2-1,TRBD2,TRBV7-3,NA
CASSFIPNQPQHF,TGTGCCAGCAGTTTTATCCCCAATCAGCCCCAGCATTTT,TRBJ1-5,NA,TRBV27,NA
CASRPSSGELFF,TGTGCCAGCAGACCAAGTTCCGGGGAGCTGTTTTTT,TRBJ2-2,NA,TRBV7-2,NA
CASSRNVGNQPQHF,TGTGCCAGCAGCCGGAACGTGGGCAATCAGCCCCAGCATTTT,TRBJ1-5,NA,TRBV9,NA
CASSVAGQGAGGYEYTF,TGTGCCAGCAGCGTAGCGGGACAGGGGGCAGGAGGATACGAGTACACCTTC,TRBJ1-2,TRBD1,TRBV9,NA
CASSLISSEAFF,TGTGCCAGCAGCTTAATTTCTAGTGAAGCTTTCTTT,TRBJ1-1,NA,TRBV7-9,NA
CASSPGWGQAKNIQYF,TGCGCCAGCAGCCCCGGATGGGGTCAAGCCAAAAACATTCAGTACTTC,TRBJ2-4,NA,TRBV5-1,NA
CASSLVRETQYF,TGTGCCAGCAGCTTAGTAAGGGAGACCCAGTACTTC,TRBJ2-5,NA,TRBV7-2,NA
CASGRDRGLGNTIYF,TGTGCCAGCGGCCGGGACAGGGGGCTCGGAAACACCATATATTTT,TRBJ1-3,TRBD1,TRBV5-6,NA
CASRRQGGVNYGYTF,TGTGCCAGCAGAAGGCAGGGAGGGGTAAACTATGGCTACACCTTC,TRBJ1-2,NA,TRBV2,NA
CASSRVASGSYNEQFF,TGTGCCAGCAGCCGAGTTGCTAGCGGCTCCTACAATGAGCAGTTCTTC,TRBJ2-1,TRBD2,TRBV5-4,NA
CASKELVVNTEAFF,TGTGCCAGCAAAGAACTTGTCGTCAACACTGAAGCTTTCTTT,TRBJ1-1,NA,TRBV6-5,NA
CASSLAGPAEETQYF,TGCGCCAGCAGCTTGGCGGGCCCTGCTGAAGAGACCCAGTACTTC,TRBJ2-5,NA,TRBV5-1,NA
CASSVVTPGELFF,TGTGCCAGCAGCGTAGTTACACCCGGGGAGCTGTTTTTT,TRBJ2-2,NA,TRBV9,NA
CASSLATASQETQYF,TGTGCCAGCAGCTTGGCCACAGCTTCTCAAGAGACCCAGTACTTC,TRBJ2-5,NA,TRBV5-4,NA
CASSLAFATNEKLFF,TGTGCCAGCAGTTTAGCGTTTGCAACTAATGAAAAACTGTTTTTT,TRBJ1-4,NA,TRBV28,NA
CATSGLGSGANVLTF,TGTGCCACGTCAGGGTTAGGCTCTGGGGCCAACGTCCTGACTTTC,TRBJ2-6,NA,TRBV19,once
CASSFRRRDTEAFF,TGTGCCAGCAGCTTTCGGCGAAGGGACACTGAAGCTTTCTTT,TRBJ1-1,NA,TRBV5-6,NA
CASADQGMRGYTF,TGCGCCAGCGCCGATCAGGGGATGAGGGGCTACACCTTC,TRBJ1-2,NA,TRBV10-2,NA
CATSRGAENTF,TGTGCCACCAGCAGAGGGGCAGAGAACACCTTC,TRBJ1-2,NA,TRBV15,NA
CASSVVPSTDTQYF,TGTGCCAGCAGCGTAGTCCCTAGCACAGATACGCAGTATTTT,TRBJ2-3,NA,TRBV9,few
CASSERGGTVHNEQFF,TGTGCCAGCAGTGAACGGGGGGGGACTGTACACAATGAGCAGTTCTTC,TRBJ2-1,TRBD2,TRBV25-1,NA
CASSAGTSGSDADTQYF,TGTGCCAGCAGCGCCGGGACTAGCGGGAGTGATGCAGATACGCAGTATTTT,TRBJ2-3,TRBD2,TRBV9,NA
CASSLSRADTQYF,TGTGCCAGCAGCTTAAGCAGAGCAGATACGCAGTATTTT,TRBJ2-3,NA,TRBV7-9,NA
CASSLIQGMTSTDTQYF,TGTGCCAGCTCACTCATACAGGGGATGACTAGCACAGATACGCAGTATTTT,TRBJ2-3,TRBD1,TRBV18,NA